These T cell receptor beta chains were read from a single sample in a study of response to subunit inactivated influenza vaccine. TCRdb analysed the RT-PCR reads with MiXCR anew, one entry per CDR3 protein. The sample includes about 650,000 distinct CDR3 sequences, around 16% of them seen just once. Sequenced material: PBMCs from blood, taken 11 to 12 days after vaccination. The source is a man aged 50-60 years who received an inactivated influenza vaccine. CDR3s include the opening cysteine and the closing phenylalanine or tryptophan. The D gene is left open where the match is weak. Size values are once, few and many counts, or a class for expanded clones, and some rows have none.

TRBV27	TRBJ2-2	NA	few	CASSSSPWTASRELFF	TGTGCCAGCAGTTCCTCCCCGTGGACAGCCAGCCGGGAGCTGTTTTTT
TRBV6-2/TRBV6-3	TRBJ2-7	NA	many	CASSDRTLISYEQYF	TGTGCCAGCAGTGATCGAACACTCATCTCCTACGAGCAGTACTTC
TRBV5-1	TRBJ2-1	TRBD2	few	CASSASSGTSGGARFF	TGCGCCAGCAGCGCCAGCTCCGGGACTAGCGGGGGGGCGAGGTTCTTC
TRBV29-1	TRBJ2-5	NA	few	CSVKGRTQETQYF	TGCAGCGTCAAGGGACGGACCCAAGAGACCCAGTACTTC
TRBV12-3/TRBV12-4	TRBJ2-7	NA	many	CASSLNGRYEQYF	TGTGCCAGCAGTTTAAACGGACGGTACGAGCAGTACTTC
TRBV4-3	TRBJ2-7	TRBD1	NA	CASSQDRPGTGLGEQYF	TGCGCCAGCAGCCAAGATCGTCCCGGGACAGGGCTTGGCGAGCAGTACTTC
TRBV12-3/TRBV12-4	TRBJ1-6	NA	few	CASSTGRENSPLHF	TGTGCCAGCAGTACCGGCAGGGAGAATTCACCCCTCCACTTT
TRBV7-2	TRBJ1-5	TRBD1	many	CASSDTGGRQPQHF	TGTGCCAGCAGCGATACAGGGGGGCGGCAGCCCCAGCATTTT
TRBV6-1	TRBJ1-2	NA	few	CASSERSNYGYTF	TGTGCCAGCAGTGAAAGATCTAACTATGGCTACACCTTC
TRBV10-3	TRBJ2-1	NA	few	CATTWDSSYNEQFF	TGTGCCACCACATGGGATAGCTCCTACAATGAGCAGTTCTTC
TRBV4-3	TRBJ2-1	NA	NA	CASSQDLGPEQFF	TGCGCCAGCAGCCAAGATTTGGGCCCCGAGCAGTTCTTC
TRBV10-3	TRBJ2-3	NA	NA	CAISEFGSSTDTQYF	TGTGCCATCAGTGAGTTTGGCAGTAGCACAGATACGCAGTATTTT
TRBV5-6	TRBJ2-5	NA	NA	CASSLDRGWEETQYF	TGTGCCAGCAGCCTGGACCGGGGATGGGAAGAGACCCAGTACTTC
TRBV7-2	TRBJ1-5	TRBD1	many	CASSEDRGNQPQHF	TGTGCCAGCAGCGAAGACAGGGGGAATCAGCCCCAGCATTTT
TRBV7-7	TRBJ2-2	TRBD2	NA	CASSSNPGLAPGELFF	TGTGCTAGCAGCTCCAATCCGGGACTAGCCCCCGGGGAGCTGTTTTTT
TRBV12-3/TRBV12-4	TRBJ2-7	NA	NA	CASREGQAIYEQYF	TGTGCCAGCCGGGAAGGGCAGGCAATCTACGAGCAGTACTTC
TRBV10-2	TRBJ2-3	NA	few	CASSEVSADTQYF	TGCGCCAGCAGTGAGGTCTCCGCGGATACGCAGTATTTT
TRBV27	TRBJ2-7	TRBD2	NA	CASSESSGYEQYF	TGTGCCAGTTCTGAGTCTAGCGGCTACGAGCAGTACTTC
TRBV5-1	TRBJ2-1	NA	few	CASSFQDFYNEQFF	TGCGCCAGCAGCTTCCAGGATTTTTACAATGAGCAGTTCTTC
TRBV21-1	TRBJ2-2	NA	NA	CASSKTLGQRPTGELFF	TGTGCCAGCAGCAAAACCCTGGGTCAGCGCCCCACCGGGGAGCTGTTTTTT
TRBV10-3	TRBJ2-2	NA	many	CAILNTGELFF	TGTGCCATCCTAAACACCGGGGAGCTGTTTTTT
TRBV7-9	TRBJ1-1	TRBD1	few	CASGGTGLTTEAFF	TGTGCCAGCGGGGGGACAGGCCTTACCACTGAAGCTTTCTTT
TRBV5-6	TRBJ2-3	NA	few	CASSFASPTDTQYF	TGTGCCAGCAGCTTTGCCAGTCCCACAGATACGCAGTATTTT
TRBV12-3/TRBV12-4	TRBJ2-1	TRBD2	NA	CASSSGLFGEFF	TGTGCCAGCAGTTCGGGACTATTTGGAGAGTTCTTC
TRBV19	TRBJ2-1	TRBD2	NA	CASRTGTSGGNEQFF	TGTGCCAGTAGGACCGGGACTAGCGGGGGGAATGAGCAGTTCTTC
TRBV6-1	TRBJ1-1	NA	few	CASSESKGLEAFF	TGTGCCAGCAGTGAATCAAAAGGGCTTGAAGCTTTCTTT
TRBV7-9	TRBJ2-1	NA	few	CASSLAAGFLKKNEQFF	TGTGCCAGCAGCTTAGCAGCAGGGTTCCTCAAGAAGAATGAGCAGTTCTTC
TRBV6-6	TRBJ2-2	TRBD1	NA	CATATGFIGELFF	TGTGCCACCGCGACAGGGTTCATCGGGGAGCTGTTTTTT
TRBV14	TRBJ2-5	TRBD2	NA	CASSQLAGGRGETQYF	TGTGCCAGCAGCCAACTAGCGGGAGGGCGAGGAGAGACCCAGTACTTC
TRBV7-9	TRBJ2-2	TRBD2	few	CASSLSSGSATGELFF	TGTGCCAGCAGCTTATCTAGCGGGAGTGCTACCGGGGAGCTGTTTTTT
TRBV6-5	TRBJ1-5	NA	few	CASSSWDGGNQPQHF	TGTGCCAGCAGTTCCTGGGACGGGGGCAATCAGCCCCAGCATTTT
TRBV20-1	TRBJ1-6	NA	NA	CSASLRVPLSPLHF	TGCAGTGCTTCCCTCCGGGTTCCCCTTTCACCCCTCCACTTT
TRBV27	TRBJ1-1	TRBD1	many	CASTGQGNTEAFF	TGTGCCAGCACGGGACAGGGGAACACTGAAGCTTTCTTT
TRBV21-1	TRBJ2-5	NA	once	CASSKTGGGETQYF	TGTGCCAGCAGCAAGACAGGGGGAGGGGAGACCCAGTACTTC
TRBV19	TRBJ1-4	NA	NA	CASSIPLRVATNEKLFF	TGTGCCAGTAGTATACCCCTCCGAGTTGCAACTAATGAAAAACTGTTTTTT
TRBV4-1	TRBJ2-7	NA	NA	CASSTGTRYEQYF	TGTGCCAGCAGCACCGGGACCCGCTACGAGCAGTACTTC
TRBV7-6	TRBJ2-7	TRBD2	few	CASSLAPLADAYEQYF	TGTGCCAGCAGCTTAGCGCCACTAGCGGACGCCTACGAGCAGTACTTC
TRBV11-2	TRBJ2-1	TRBD2	NA	CASSSLAGGTHEQFF	TGTGCCAGCAGTTCCTTAGCGGGAGGTACCCATGAGCAGTTCTTC
TRBV20-1	TRBJ2-3	NA	NA	CSALHSGTSTDTQYF	TGCAGTGCACTCCATAGCGGTACTAGCACAGATACGCAGTATTTT
TRBV6-2/TRBV6-3	TRBJ2-4	NA	NA	CASSYSQDGKNIQYF	TGTGCCAGCAGTTACTCGCAGGATGGCAAAAACATTCAGTACTTC
TRBV7-8	TRBJ2-7	NA	few	CASSLGILSLSEQYF	TGTGCCAGCAGCTTGGGAATCCTCTCCTTAAGCGAGCAGTACTTC
TRBV4-2	TRBJ2-7	NA	NA	CASSQGEGTYEQNF	TGTGCCAGCAGCCAAGGTGAGGGAACCTACGAGCAGAACTTC
TRBV7-3	TRBJ2-1	NA	few	CASSPALISSYNEQFF	TGTGCCAGCAGCCCCGCCTTGATAAGCTCCTACAATGAGCAGTTCTTC
TRBV5-1	TRBJ2-1	NA	few	CASSLALGSYNEQFF	TGCGCCAGCAGCTTGGCACTGGGCTCCTACAATGAGCAGTTCTTC
TRBV29-1	TRBJ2-1	TRBD1	few	CSAGGLATGGEQFF	TGCAGCGCCGGGGGGCTAGCGACAGGGGGTGAGCAGTTCTTC
TRBV7-3	TRBJ2-7	TRBD2	few	CASSLTSGYSYEQYF	TGTGCCAGCAGCCTAACTAGCGGGTACTCCTACGAGCAGTACTTC
TRBV3-1	TRBJ1-6	TRBD1	few	CASSRAGTGASPLHF	TGTGCCAGCAGCCGGGCGGGGACAGGGGCTTCACCCCTCCACTTT
TRBV14	TRBJ2-3	NA	NA	CASSQEPPWAQYF	TGTGCCAGCAGCCAAGAGCCCCCCTGGGCGCAGTATTTT